The 30 T cell receptor beta chains in this list originate from one sample, sequenced in a study of blood T cell repertoires in COVID-19. Assay used: immunoSEQ multiplex PCR; TCRdb lists only in-frame clones, some missing. This table has about 270,000 clones, roughly 85% appearing once. Sequenced: PBMCs or T cells enriched from blood (not recorded which). The receptors derive from a woman aged 50 to 60 with acute COVID-19.

This chain uses TRBV4-3 with TRBJ1-2, with TRBD1 matching over 7 bases. Trimming took 6 bases from V and 4 from J; bases not matched to a gene: 11. The CDR3 has 15 residues. Germline V gene lookup returns CDR1 LGHNA and CDR2 YSLEER. The CDR3 nucleotides read TGCGCCAGCAGTAGCAATGACAGGGTCCCCTATGGCTACACCTTC. As protein: CASSSNDRVPYGYTF.

The chain couples TRBV7-9 to TRBJ2-5, with 10 bases lining up with TRBD2. The CDR3 consists of 17 residues. CDR1 and CDR2 (germline): SEHNR, FQNEAQ (reference sequence). V gave up 5 bases and J gave up 4 bases; unmatched junction bases: 13. The CDR3 sequence is CASSARGERGGRETQYF. The CDR3 region has the DNA TGTGCCAGCAGCGCACGAGGGGAGCGGGGGGGCCGAGAGACCCAGTACTTC. The full variable domain, in which reference TRBV7-9 and TRBJ2-5 provide the parts outside the CDR3, is DTGVSQNPRHKITKRGQNVTFRCDPISEHNRLYWYRQTLGQGPEFLTYFQNEAQLEKSRLLSDRFSAERPKGSFSTLEIQRTEQGDSAMYLCASSARGERGGRETQYFGPGTRLLVL.

The gene calls are TRBV27 and TRBJ2-1, with 9 bases matching TRBD1. This CDR3 is 15 amino acids long. The V and J ends lost 8 bases and 4 bases, in that order; junction bases with no gene match: 9. Germline CDR1 is MNHEY and CDR2 is SMNVEV (reference sequence). The CDR3 loop is CASRTGTGPYNEQFF. The CDR3 nucleotides are TGTGCCAGCCGAACCGGGACAGGGCCTTACAATGAGCAGTTCTTC.

This clone appeared a single time. V gene TRBV9 combines with J gene TRBJ1-1; D perhaps matches TRBD1 (6 bases). Trimming took off 4 bases at V and 3 bases at J, with 10 bases between the two ends. This CDR3 has 13 residues. Looked up from germline, CDR1 is SGDLS and CDR2 is YYNGEE. The CDR3 nucleotides read TGTGCCAGCAGCCCCCGGACAGACACTGAAGCTTTCTTT. This translates into CASSPRTDTEAFF.

The V gene is TRBV6-5, the J gene TRBJ1-1; 7 bases match TRBD1. This CDR3 region has 15 residues. CDR1 and CDR2 (germline): MNHEY, SVGAGI. Trimming cost V 8 bases and J 7 bases; bases outside gene matches: 16. The CDR3 coding sequence is TGTGCCAGCCTTAACCCCGGGGATGGGACAGTTGAAGCTTTCTTT. Translated, it gives CASLNPGDGTVEAFF.

This clone was seen a handful of times. The DNA for the CDR3 is TGTGCCAGCAGCTTAATATCAAGGGGGACCGGGGAGCTGTTTTTT. Protein sequence: CASSLISRGTGELFF. This chain links TRBV7-9 with TRBJ2-2, with a weak D call TRBD1 (6 bases). CDR1 and CDR2 from the germline V gene are SEHNR and FQNEAQ (reference sequence). This CDR3 has 15 residues. Trimming removed 2 bases at V and 5 bases at J, with 12 bases between.

V is TRBV19 and J is TRBJ1-5; no definite D call. Germline V CDR1 and CDR2: LNHDA, SQIVND (reference sequence). Deletions cut 5 bases from V and 9 bases from J, with 11 bases between. CDR3 length equals 12 residues. The chain's CDR3 is CASSPSSGPQHF. CDR3 bases: TGTGCCAGTAGTCCCTCTTCGGGGCCCCAGCATTTT.

The chain employs TRBV10-1 and TRBJ1-1; 8 bases line up with TRBD1. The CDR3 extends over 16 amino acids. Germline values: CDR1 WNHNN, CDR2 SYGVQD (reference sequence). J was trimmed by 0 bases and V by 6 bases; bases with no gene match: 9. CDR3 sequence reads: CASSATGGLMNTEAFF. CDR3 bases: TGCGCCAGCAGCGCCACAGGGGGTTTAATGAACACTGAAGCTTTCTTT.

This clone was found a few times. The CDR3: CASSLVQVYGYTF. In nucleotides, the CDR3 is TGTGCCAGCAGCTTAGTACAGGTCTATGGCTACACCTTC. The gene calls are TRBV7-2 and TRBJ1-2, with D perhaps matching TRBD1 (5 bases). Trimming cost V 1 base and J 4 bases, with 7 bases left between them. This CDR3 is 13 amino acids long. Germline loops: CDR1 SGHTA, CDR2 FQGNSA.

V gene TRBV7-3 combines with J gene TRBJ2-3, with 7 bases identical to TRBD1. Germline trimming cut 4 bases from V and 2 bases from J; bases unmatched to any gene: 6. The CDR3 covers 15 residues. The germline gives CDR1 SGHTA, CDR2 FQGTGA. The CDR3 reads CASSSTGSSTDTQYF. The CDR3 nucleotides are TGTGCCAGCAGCTCGACAGGGTCCTCCACAGATACGCAGTATTTT. The whole variable domain, remainder taken from reference TRBV7-3 and TRBJ2-3, is GAGVSQTPSNKVTEKGKYVELRCDPISGHTALYWYRQSLGQGPEFLIYFQGTGAADDSGLPNDRFFAVRPEGSVSTLKIQRTERGDSAVYLCASSSTGSSTDTQYFGPGTRLTVL.

The rearrangement uses TRBV5-1 and TRBJ1-3, with D tentatively TRBD1 (5 bases). In germline, CDR1 is SGHRS, CDR2 YFSETQ. This CDR3 comprises 14 residues. Deletions cut 7 bases from V and 4 bases from J, with 15 bases between. The DNA of the CDR3 is TGCGCCAGCCAACCGGGGGTAGGAGGAAACACCATATATTTT. This translates into CASQPGVGGNTIYF.

The sample holds a few counts of this clone. V and J are TRBV19 and TRBJ1-2; D is unresolved. The ends were cut back, 3 bases at V and 3 bases at J, with 17 bases in the middle. CDR1 is LNHDA, CDR2 SQIVND, per germline (reference sequence). The CDR3 consists of 16 residues. DNA of the CDR3: TGTGCCAGTAGTATCCCAGGCCAGAGCACATACTATGGCTACACCTTC. As protein: CASSIPGQSTYYGYTF.

The J gene is TRBJ1-5, the V gene TRBV19; 7 bases map to TRBD1. The CDR3 is 15 residues long. V shed 6 bases, J shed 4 bases, and the junction held 9 bases outside the gene matches. CDR1 is LNHDA, CDR2 SQIVND, per germline (reference sequence). The CDR3 sequence: CASSSTGDGNQPQHF. As DNA, the CDR3 is TGTGCCAGTAGCTCAACAGGGGATGGAAATCAGCCCCAGCATTTT.

V is TRBV4-1 and J is TRBJ2-4, with 7 bases aligning to TRBD1. Germline CDR1 and CDR2: MGHRA and YSYEKL. The CDR3 covers 17 residues. V lost 1 base and J lost 0; bases outside the gene matches: 6. CDR3 DNA sequence: TGCGCCAGCAGCCAAGGTACAGGGGTCGTAGCCAAAAACATTCAGTACTTC. Protein: CASSQGTGVVAKNIQYF.

The chain has TRBV29-1 and TRBJ2-1; tentative D call: TRBD2 (5 bases). V lost 4 bases, J lost 0 bases, and 10 bases lay in between. The CDR3 spans 14 residues. Germline loops: CDR1 SQVTM, CDR2 ANQGSEA. This chain's CDR3 is CSVVQRLSYNEQFF. The CDR3 nucleotides are TGCAGCGTTGTTCAGCGGCTCTCCTACAATGAGCAGTTCTTC.

The chain uses TRBV19 and TRBJ1-1; tentatively, D is TRBD1 (5 bases). Looked up from germline, CDR1 is LNHDA and CDR2 is SQIVND (reference sequence). The length of the CDR3 is 15 residues. V was shortened by 4 bases and J by 1 base, with 13 bases between the two germline ends. The CDR3 bases are TGTGCCAGTAGTAATAGAGGACACCGGAACACTGAAGCTTTCTTT. This codes for CASSNRGHRNTEAFF. Full variable domain (missing parts from reference TRBV19 and TRBJ1-1): DGGITQSPKYLFRKEGQNVTLSCEQNLNHDAMYWYRQDPGQGLRLIYYSQIVNDFQKGDIAEGYSVSREKKESFPLTVTSAQKNPTAFYLCASSNRGHRNTEAFFGQGTRLTVV.

The V call is TRBV10-3, the J call TRBJ1-1; 9 nucleotides agree with TRBD1. V shed 2 bases and J 5 bases; nucleotides not matched to a gene: 6. Per germline, CDR1 ENHRY and CDR2 SYGVKD. CDR3 length: 15 amino acids. CDR3 amino acids: CAISEVMTGGTEAFF. Written as DNA, the CDR3 is TGTGCCATCAGTGAGGTGATGACAGGGGGAACTGAAGCTTTCTTT.

The chain couples TRBV5-4 to TRBJ1-2, with 9 bases that match TRBD1. Germline V CDR1 and CDR2: SGHNT, YYREEE (reference sequence). V was clipped by 4 bases and J by 1 base; unmatched bases: 5. There are 15 residues in the CDR3. In nucleotides, the CDR3 is TGTGCCAGCAGCCCCGGGACAGGGATTAACTATGGCTACACCTTC. Translation: CASSPGTGINYGYTF.

J is TRBJ2-3 and V is TRBV6-4; 14 bases fit TRBD2. This CDR3 is 16 amino acids long. V shed 4 bases, J shed 3 bases, and the junction held 3 bases outside the gene matches. Germline CDR1 and CDR2: MRHNA and SNTAGT. CDR3: CASSGLAGGRTDTQYF. The CDR3 nucleotides read TGTGCCAGCAGTGGACTAGCGGGGGGGAGGACAGATACGCAGTATTTT.

The genes are TRBV18 and TRBJ2-7, with D perhaps TRBD1 (5 bases). Germline V gene data show CDR1 as KGHSH and CDR2 as LQKENI. The CDR3 is made up of 15 amino acids. The V gene lost 3 bases and the J gene lost 0 bases, with 12 bases spanning the gap. The CDR3 DNA sequence: TGTGCCAGCTCACCCATGGACATCTTCTCCTACGAGCAGTACTTC. This sequence encodes CASSPMDIFSYEQYF.

The CDR3 reads CASSQYGSAGSPLHF. In DNA, the CDR3 is TGCGCCAGCAGCCAATATGGGTCGGCAGGTTCACCCCTCCACTTT. The chain has TRBV4-3 and TRBJ1-6, with D hard to call. Trimming cost V 2 bases and J 9 bases, with 14 bases left between them. The CDR3 runs 15 residues. CDR1 LGHNA and CDR2 YSLEER come from the germline V gene.

The CDR3 DNA reads as TGTGCCTGGAGCGGGGAGGGACTAGCGGGGGGGCCGAATGAGCAGTTCTTC. Amino acids: CAWSGEGLAGGPNEQFF. The chain recombines TRBV30 with TRBJ2-1; 16 bases align to TRBD2. Germline CDR1 is GTSNPN and CDR2 is SVGIG (reference sequence). This CDR3 has 17 residues. Losses at the gene ends were 3 bases for V and 7 bases for J; bases not matched to a gene: 9.

This chain uses TRBV6-5 with TRBJ1-5, with 7 nucleotides matching TRBD1. The CDR3 length is 15 residues. V lost 0 bases, J lost 6 bases, and 5 bases stayed unmatched. Germline lookup yields CDR1 MNHEY and CDR2 SVGAGI. This chain's CDR3 is CASSYSGDRVQPQHF. CDR3 nucleotides: TGTGCCAGCAGTTACTCTGGCGACAGGGTTCAGCCCCAGCATTTT.

Comments on this clone: The same CDR3 is also encoded by other DNA sequences in this sample. The genes are TRBV4-3 and TRBJ1-1; possible D gene TRBD1, 5 bases. CDR3 size: 15 residues. V dropped 1 base and J dropped 0 bases, with 9 bases sitting between them. The V gene's germline CDR1 is LGHNA and CDR2 YSLEER. CDR3 nucleotide sequence: TGCGCCAGCAGCCAAGGCCGGGGGTTGAACACTGAAGCTTTCTTT. Protein product: CASSQGRGLNTEAFF.

The chain carries TRBV19 and TRBJ2-7; weak D call: TRBD1 (5 bases). V lost 3 bases to trimming and J lost 7 bases, with 7 bases between them. Germline CDR1 and CDR2: LNHDA and SQIVND (reference sequence). The CDR3 loop spans 11 amino acids. The CDR3 reads CASSMGPEQYF. The CDR3 region has the DNA TGTGCCAGTAGTATGGGGCCGGAGCAGTACTTC.

The chain joins TRBV30 to TRBJ2-1; 10 positions match TRBD2. In germline, CDR1 is GTSNPN, CDR2 SVGIG (reference sequence). The CDR3 spans 14 residues. After removal of 5 bases from V and 7 bases from J, the junction contained 8 bases not matched to a gene. The CDR3 here is CAWGASGGRNEQFF. The CDR3 DNA is TGTGCCTGGGGTGCTAGCGGGGGTCGGAATGAGCAGTTCTTC. Based on the CDR3 plus reference TRBV30 and TRBJ2-1, the full variable domain is SQTIHQWPATLVQPVGSPLSLECTVEGTSNPNLYWYRQAAGRGLQLLFYSVGIGQISSEVPQNLSASRPQDRQFILSSKKLLLSDSGFYLCAWGASGGRNEQFFGPGTRLTVL.

This sequence joins TRBV6-1 and TRBJ1-2; 7 bases map to TRBD1. Germline assignment: CDR1 MNHNS and CDR2 SASEGT. V trimming: 1 base; J trimming: 1 base; junction bases outside the gene matches: 6. This CDR3 is built from 16 residues. The CDR3 region is CASSEGTGAGNYGYTF. The CDR3 bases are TGTGCCAGCAGTGAAGGTACAGGGGCCGGTAACTATGGCTACACCTTC.

This chain connects TRBV4-1 to TRBJ2-7, with D possibly matching TRBD2 (6 bases). The germline V gene has CDR1 MGHRA and CDR2 YSYEKL. This CDR3 spans 15 amino acids. Trimming pared 3 bases from V and 6 bases from J, leaving 18 bases between. In nucleotides, the CDR3 is TGCGCCAGCAGCCATTCGAGCGGGCGTACCTGCGAGCAGTACTTC. Amino acids: CASSHSSGRTCEQYF.

The gene calls are TRBV30 and TRBJ1-2, with D perhaps TRBD1 (6 bases). The CDR3 covers 12 residues. V shed 3 bases and J shed 8 bases, with 13 bases lying between them. Germline CDR1 GTSNPN, CDR2 SVGIG (reference sequence). The CDR3 sequence: CAWRRDRPGYTF. The CDR3 nucleotides read TGTGCCTGGAGACGTGACAGGCCAGGCTACACCTTC.

The chain employs TRBV4-1 and TRBJ2-3; TRBD2 agrees at 8 bases. Germline V gives CDR1 MGHRA, CDR2 YSYEKL. Trimming cost V 1 base and J 3 bases; bases outside gene matches: 9. This CDR3 comprises 17 residues. The CDR3 DNA reads TGCGCCAGCAGCCAAGCGGGGGGGCCAAACCCGACAGATACGCAGTATTTT. Residues: CASSQAGGPNPTDTQYF.